Each of the 27 T cell receptor beta chains below was sequenced from the same sample in a study of T cells in tuberculosis. Method: immunoSEQ multiplex PCR; TCRdb's copy keeps in-frame clones and lacks some. The sample contains approximately 30,000 clones, under 98% of which appear only once. Material for sequencing was PBMCs. Source of these receptors: a donor between 10 and 35 years old with latent tuberculosis or without tuberculosis infection.

The V and J genes are TRBV28 and TRBJ1-4, with D hard to call. Trimming removed 2 bases at V and 4 bases at J, with 17 bases between. The CDR3 runs 17 residues. CDR1 MDHEN and CDR2 SYDVKM come from the germline V gene. CDR3 residues: CASSLVRNSHVNEKLFF. The DNA of the CDR3 is TGTGCCAGCAGTTTAGTAAGGAATAGCCATGTTAATGAAAAACTGTTTTTT.

The V gene is TRBV9, the J gene TRBJ2-1, with D maybe TRBD2 (6 bases). The CDR3 totals 17 residues. Germline V lookup: CDR1 SGDLS, CDR2 YYNGEE. Trimming took 3 bases from V and 5 from J, leaving 21 bases between them. The CDR3 nucleotides are TGTGCCAGCAGCGCACAACCCATTGGACTATTTAACAATGAGCAGTTCTTC. Translation gives CASSAQPIGLFNNEQFF. Together with reference TRBV9 and TRBJ2-1, the CDR3 gives the full variable domain: DSGVTQTPKHLITATGQRVTLRCSPRSGDLSVYWYQQSLDQGLQFLIQYYNGEERAKGNILERFSAQQFPDLHSELNLSSLELGDSALYFCASSAQPIGLFNNEQFFGPGTRLTVL.

This chain connects TRBV11-2 to TRBJ1-2, with 9 nucleotides matching TRBD1. Germline V gene data show CDR1 as SGHAT and CDR2 as FQNNGV. V shed 4 bases and J 7 bases; nucleotides not matched to a gene: 7. The CDR3 runs to 14 residues. CDR3 sequence (DNA): TGTGCCAGCAGCTCCGGGACAGGGCTCGGTGGCTACACCTTC. It specifies CASSSGTGLGGYTF.

The chain is built from TRBV5-4 and TRBJ2-7, with unresolved D. This CDR3 is built from 15 residues. Germline lookup yields CDR1 SGHNT and CDR2 YYREEE (reference sequence). V lost 0 bases and J lost 2, with 12 bases in between. DNA for the CDR3: TGTGCCAGCAGCTTGGAGGCTAGTCCCCCCTACGAGCAGTACTTC. Encoded protein: CASSLEASPPYEQYF.

Only one count was recorded for this clone. This chain joins TRBV2 and TRBJ1-5; 8 nucleotides line up with TRBD1. Germline CDR1 is SNHLY and CDR2 is FYNNEI. With V trimmed by 6 bases and J by 5 bases, 9 bases remained unmatched. The CDR3 extends over 15 amino acids. The CDR3 sequence is CASRTTGQGHQPQHF. CDR3 nucleotides: TGTGCCAGCAGGACTACAGGACAGGGACATCAGCCCCAGCATTTT.

The chain uses TRBV7-2 and TRBJ1-5; D not certain. This CDR3 contains 13 residues. Deletions cut 1 base from V and 8 bases from J, with 9 bases between. From germline, CDR1 is SGHTA and CDR2 FQGNSA. For the CDR3, the DNA is TGTGCCAGCAGCTTAGGTCTCCAGAAGCCCCAGCATTTT. Translating gives CASSLGLQKPQHF.

This sequence joins TRBV28 and TRBJ1-5, with a tentative D call TRBD1 (6 bases). Deletions cut 7 bases from V and 7 bases from J, with 17 bases between. The germline V gene encodes CDR1 MDHEN and CDR2 SYDVKM. This CDR3 is built from 14 residues. The CDR3 protein is CASILRGTQQPQHF. CDR3 in DNA: TGTGCCAGCATCCTAAGGGGGACACAACAGCCCCAGCATTTT.

Remarks on this clone: A junction end diverges from the germline sequence, so it may reflect a read error. The genes are TRBV5-4 and TRBJ2-5; TRBD2 agrees at 8 bases. The CDR3 sequence is 14 residues long. Germline CDR1 SGHNT, CDR2 YYREEE (reference sequence). The CDR3 DNA reads as TGTGCCAGTAGCTTGGGGACTAGGGGAGAGACCCAGTACTTC. Its translation: CASSLGTRGETQYF.

This chain joins TRBV10-3 and TRBJ2-7; D unresolved. The CDR3 is 15 amino acids. Trimming shortened V by 4 bases and J by 9 bases, and 22 bases separated the two germline ends. Germline lookup yields CDR1 ENHRY and CDR2 SYGVKD. The CDR3 is CAISAPSSERYWQYF. The CDR3 bases are TGTGCCATCAGTGCTCCGTCTTCCGAGCGATACTGGCAGTACTTC.

The chain carries TRBV5-1 and TRBJ2-3; TRBD1 aligns across 7 bases. The CDR3 is made up of 16 amino acids. From germline, CDR1 is SGHRS and CDR2 YFSETQ. The ends lost 0 bases at V and 3 bases at J; junction bases unmatched: 7. The CDR3 loop is CASSLGPTGNTDTQYF. Written as DNA, the CDR3 is TGCGCCAGCAGCTTGGGACCGACAGGGAATACAGATACGCAGTATTTT.

The sample holds one count of this clone. The chain recombines TRBV30 with TRBJ2-1; D not resolved. The CDR3 is 15 amino acids. Trimming left V 3 bases short and J 5 bases short, with 17 bases between. Germline CDR1 and CDR2: GTSNPN and SVGIG (reference sequence). CDR3 in DNA: TGTGCCTGGAGCTCCGCTCCATTTACAGACAATGAGCAGTTCTTC. Its translation is CAWSSAPFTDNEQFF.

The CDR3 nucleotides read TGTGCCAGCAGCTTCGTTCGGAACACTGAAGCTTTCTTT. Its protein product is CASSFVRNTEAFF. The rearrangement links TRBV13 to TRBJ1-1, with unresolved D. Germline V gene lookup returns CDR1 PRHDT and CDR2 FYEKMQ (reference sequence). Deletions cut 3 bases from V and 1 base from J, with 6 bases between. This CDR3 spans 13 amino acids.

The V call is TRBV27, the J call TRBJ1-1; a weak D match, TRBD1 (5 bases). Germline CDR1 is MNHEY and CDR2 is SMNVEV (reference sequence). CDR3 length: 15 residues. Trimming pared 6 bases from V and 4 bases from J, leaving 18 bases between. The CDR3 DNA is TGTGCCAGCAGAAAGTACAGCGACGGGGGCACTGAAGCTTTCTTT. As protein: CASRKYSDGGTEAFF.

The rearrangement uses TRBV5-4 and TRBJ2-2, with TRBD2 identical over 7 bases. This CDR3 has 16 residues. Germline V lookup: CDR1 SGHNT, CDR2 YYREEE (reference sequence). Losses at the gene ends were 8 bases for V and 1 base for J; bases not matched to a gene: 11. The CDR3 nucleotides are TGTGCCAGTAGCCCCCGGGCTAGCGGGAACACCGGGGAGCTGTTTTTT. This encodes CASSPRASGNTGELFF.

This chain links TRBV5-1 with TRBJ2-2, with TRBD2 as a possible D gene (7 bases). The V gene's germline CDR1 is SGHRS and CDR2 YFSETQ. The CDR3 is made up of 14 amino acids. V was pared by 9 bases and J by 4 bases, with 16 bases between. In DNA, the CDR3 is TGCGCCACGGTCCCTGGGGGGGCCACCGGGGAGCTGTTTTTT. It translates to CATVPGGATGELFF.

This clone was observed once. The genes are TRBV7-7 and TRBJ2-1; a weak D match, TRBD2 (5 bases). This CDR3 spans 15 amino acids. Trimming removed 2 bases at V and 8 bases at J, with 16 bases between. Germline CDR1 and CDR2: SSHAT and FNYEAQ (reference sequence). In nucleotides, the CDR3 is TGTGCCAGCAGCTTACGCGGGCTAGCAACCGATGAGCAGTTCTTC. It encodes CASSLRGLATDEQFF.

This chain uses TRBV19 with TRBJ1-2; 7 nucleotides agree with TRBD1. This CDR3 contains 13 residues. Germline CDR1 is LNHDA and CDR2 is SQIVND (reference sequence). V lost 3 bases and J lost 8; bases outside the gene matches: 6. The CDR3 sequence: CASSISGGFGYTF. The CDR3 nucleotides read TGTGCCAGTAGTATCTCAGGGGGGTTCGGCTACACCTTC.

The chain carries TRBV5-1 and TRBJ2-5; 7 positions match TRBD1. This CDR3 spans 15 amino acids. J gave up 1 base and V 0 bases, and 3 bases lay outside the gene matches. Germline V gene data show CDR1 as SGHRS and CDR2 as YFSETQ. In DNA form, the CDR3 reads TGCGCCAGCAGCTTGGAAAGGACAGGCCAAGAGACCCAGTACTTC. It encodes CASSLERTGQETQYF. Looking up the rest from reference TRBV5-1 and TRBJ2-5 gives the full variable domain: KAGVTQTPRYLIKTRGQQVTLSCSPISGHRSVSWYQQTPGQGLQFLFEYFSETQRNKGNFPGRFSGRQFSNSRSEMNVSTLELGDSALYLCASSLERTGQETQYFGPGTRLLVL.

This chain joins TRBV5-6 and TRBJ1-2, with TRBD1 identical over 7 bases. This CDR3 contains 13 residues. With 2 bases clipped from V and 4 bases from J, the junction kept 2 bases outside the gene matches. CDR1 SGHDT and CDR2 YYEEEE come from the germline V gene. The CDR3 is CASSLTGVYGYTF. The CDR3 region has the DNA TGTGCCAGCAGCTTAACAGGGGTCTATGGCTACACCTTC.

The chain couples TRBV10-3 to TRBJ2-7; 8 positions agree with TRBD1. There are 14 residues in the CDR3. CDR1 is ENHRY and CDR2 is SYGVKD in the germline V gene. V was pared by 0 bases and J by 6 bases, with 4 bases of the junction left unmatched. This CDR3 is CAISESAGGGEQYF. CDR3 bases: TGTGCCATCAGTGAGTCGGCAGGGGGCGGCGAGCAGTACTTC.

The count of this clone is one. The gene calls are TRBV30 and TRBJ1-2; D remains ambiguous. Trimming took off 0 bases at V and 6 bases at J, with 17 bases between the two ends. This CDR3 has 15 amino acids. Per germline, CDR1 GTSNPN and CDR2 SVGIG (reference sequence). CDR3 amino acids: CAWSVGIFDSDGYTF. As DNA, the CDR3 is TGTGCCTGGAGTGTCGGGATTTTCGATTCGGATGGCTACACCTTC.

This chain connects TRBV30 to TRBJ1-2, with 7 bases fitting TRBD1. V gave up 4 bases and J gave up 4 bases; unmatched junction bases: 12. The CDR3 is 15 residues long. Germline-derived CDR1 and CDR2 are GTSNPN and SVGIG (reference sequence). CDR3 sequence reads: CAWITMTGFPYGYTF. The CDR3 DNA reads TGTGCCTGGATTACGATGACAGGGTTCCCCTATGGCTACACCTTC.

This clone was observed a single time. The rearrangement uses TRBV4-1 and TRBJ1-2, with TRBD1 as a possible D gene (5 bases). Trimming removed 1 base from V and 5 bases from J, with 14 bases in between. CDR3 length equals 15 residues. The germline V gene has CDR1 MGHRA and CDR2 YSYEKL. The CDR3 loop reads CASSQVAGQEYGYTF. In DNA, the CDR3 is TGCGCCAGCAGCCAAGTAGCGGGGCAGGAGTATGGCTACACCTTC.

This rearrangement joins TRBV7-9 to TRBJ1-2; 8 bases match TRBD1. The CDR3 extends over 13 amino acids. After removal of 6 bases from V and 6 bases from J, the junction contained 6 bases not matched to a gene. CDR1 is SEHNR and CDR2 is FQNEAQ in the germline V gene (reference sequence). CDR3 nucleotide sequence: TGTGCCAGCAGTCAGACAGGGGTACATGGCTACACCTTC. Protein sequence: CASSQTGVHGYTF.

The chain employs TRBV7-8 and TRBJ1-2; the D is unclear. The CDR3 extends over 14 amino acids. V was shortened by 1 base and J by 7 bases, with 13 bases between the two germline ends. CDR1 is SGHVS, CDR2 FQNEAQ, per germline. As DNA, the CDR3 is TGTGCCAGCAGCTTAGTGGGGAGCACGGGTGGCTACACCTTC. This gives the protein CASSLVGSTGGYTF.

The gene calls are TRBV12-5 and TRBJ2-1; possible D gene TRBD2, 6 bases. The CDR3 sequence is 13 residues long. With 6 bases removed from V and 12 bases from J, the gap between germline ends came to 18 bases. CDR1 is LGHNT, CDR2 FRNRAP, per germline. CDR3 region: CASGSQTTGVQFF. The CDR3 region has the DNA TGTGCTAGTGGCTCCCAAACTACGGGAGTGCAGTTCTTC.

This chain links TRBV28 with TRBJ1-3; D is possibly TRBD1 (6 bases). Trimming cost V 6 bases and J 6 bases, with 21 bases left between them. Germline CDR1 and CDR2: MDHEN and SYDVKM. The CDR3 spans 16 residues. Here the CDR3 DNA reads TGTGCCAGCAGCAATTCCGGGACATCGTTACAAAACACCATATATTTT. Its translation: CASSNSGTSLQNTIYF.